This T cell receptor beta chain comes out of a study of identical twins. CDR3 size: 15 residues. Trimming took off 5 bases at V and 1 base at J, with 11 bases between the two ends. CDR1 is SEHNR, CDR2 FQNEAQ, per germline (reference sequence). A few counts support this clonotype. TCRdb fed the 5' RACE reads into MiXCR, producing one record per CDR3 protein. The table has hundreds of thousands of distinct CDR3 sequences, 21% seen once. A further study also used this sample, focusing on T cells expressing NK-cell markers.

The clonotype was recovered from a woman under 30 in good health. The rearrangement uses TRBV7-9 and TRBJ2-2; D is tentatively TRBD1 or TRBD2 (5 bases each). The material sequenced was PBMCs. CDR3 protein: CASSPVRGNTGELFF. The CDR3 DNA sequence: TGTGCCAGCAGCCCTGTGAGGGGGAACACCGGGGAGCTGTTTTTT.